The source of this T cell receptor beta chain is a study of blood T cell repertoires in COVID-19. Across the study: Both acute and convalescent COVID-19 samples were obtained from the United States, Italy and Spain.

The authors' processing: It was from reference gene primer amplification that nucleated cell counts were estimated. The protocol was immunoSEQ multiplex PCR, while the TCRdb copy is restricted to in-frame clones and leaves out a portion. The D gene and trimming were derived from the DNA, and the V and J assignments and clone size from that table. Found here are about 200,000 clones, around 82% of them singletons; the top ten hold more than 10%. Germline trimming cut 3 bases from V and 11 bases from J; bases unmatched to any gene: 6. The CDR3 runs to 13 residues. The receptor comes from a woman aged 40 to 50 with acute or convalescent COVID-19. The chain recombines TRBV12-3 or TRBV12-4 with TRBJ1-1, with 10 bases fitting TRBD1. Sequenced input: peripheral blood. CDR3 loop: CASSFPDRGSAFF. In DNA form, the CDR3 reads TGTGCCAGCAGTTTCCCGGACAGGGGGTCGGCTTTCTTT.